These T cell receptor beta chains were read from a single sample in a study of T-cell reconstitution after alpha-beta-depleted transplantation in children. TCRdb reprocessed the PCR reads with MiXCR, giving one entry per CDR3 protein. The table has about 350,000 distinct CDR3 sequences, roughly 13% seen once. The sample here was PBMCs, taken from the stem cell graft. These receptors originate from a human donor who donated a stem cell graft to a child with Fanconi anemia. Each CDR3 is given without its conserved first and last residue. Fields, in order: V gene, D gene, J gene, CDR3 protein. The D gene is left open where the match is weak.

v_call: TRBV5-4; d_call: .; j_call: TRBJ2-2; cdr3_aa: ASSSAGLREAGELF
v_call: TRBV7-9; d_call: TRBD2; j_call: TRBJ2-5; cdr3_aa: ASSLGLAFETQY
v_call: TRBV7-9; d_call: .; j_call: TRBJ1-2; cdr3_aa: ASSWDRWGYT
v_call: TRBV4-2; d_call: TRBD2; j_call: TRBJ2-1; cdr3_aa: ATQPEDRGTRGNEQF
v_call: TRBV9; d_call: .; j_call: TRBJ2-3; cdr3_aa: ASSVLSGDTQY
v_call: TRBV3-1; d_call: TRBD1; j_call: TRBJ1-5; cdr3_aa: ASSPDRGSGNQPQH
v_call: TRBV4-3; d_call: .; j_call: TRBJ2-1; cdr3_aa: ASSQDLDSYNEQF
v_call: TRBV3-1; d_call: .; j_call: TRBJ2-2; cdr3_aa: ASSQRRRGLRWGTGELF
v_call: TRBV20-1; d_call: .; j_call: TRBJ1-5; cdr3_aa: SATLTGREPQH
v_call: TRBV4-3; d_call: TRBD1; j_call: TRBJ1-5; cdr3_aa: ASSQESRQGVQPQH
v_call: TRBV12-3/TRBV12-4; d_call: .; j_call: TRBJ1-4; cdr3_aa: ASKNRGRSEKLF
v_call: TRBV12-3/TRBV12-4; d_call: .; j_call: TRBJ2-1; cdr3_aa: ASSRRLGAADNEQF
v_call: TRBV30; d_call: .; j_call: TRBJ2-7; cdr3_aa: AWSARGGGFAEQY
v_call: TRBV28; d_call: .; j_call: TRBJ1-5; cdr3_aa: ASSLLGYYQPQH
v_call: TRBV4-1; d_call: TRBD2; j_call: TRBJ2-1; cdr3_aa: ASSQLYGGVTYNEQF
v_call: TRBV6-1; d_call: .; j_call: TRBJ1-1; cdr3_aa: ASNGDGGSDTEAF
v_call: TRBV3-1; d_call: TRBD2; j_call: TRBJ2-7; cdr3_aa: ASSVDSGGDEQY
v_call: TRBV10-3; d_call: .; j_call: TRBJ1-1; cdr3_aa: AISVTGWDTEAF
v_call: TRBV5-1; d_call: .; j_call: TRBJ2-1; cdr3_aa: ASSRNSGLSSYNEQF
v_call: TRBV4-2; d_call: TRBD2; j_call: TRBJ2-3; cdr3_aa: ASSQRPWGGGTDTQY
v_call: TRBV4-3; d_call: .; j_call: TRBJ2-3; cdr3_aa: ASSQFQGPDTQY
v_call: TRBV20-1; d_call: .; j_call: TRBJ1-5; cdr3_aa: SASAGPNNQPQH
v_call: TRBV6-2/TRBV6-3; d_call: TRBD1; j_call: TRBJ1-3; cdr3_aa: ASSYVGQGTFSGNTIY
v_call: TRBV5-1; d_call: .; j_call: TRBJ2-6; cdr3_aa: ASSLAEGFSGANVLT
v_call: TRBV6-1; d_call: .; j_call: TRBJ2-5; cdr3_aa: ASGTGTLWETQY
v_call: TRBV7-3; d_call: TRBD1; j_call: TRBJ2-3; cdr3_aa: ASTHGRGPTDTQY